These T cell receptor beta chains were read from a single sample in a study of blood T cells in healthy people across ages. TCRdb reanalysed the 5' RACE reads using MiXCR and keeps one entry per CDR3 protein. The sample carries some 710,000 distinct CDR3 sequences, roughly 46% recorded once. Sequenced material: blood. Receptors were obtained from a man older than 75 in good health. CDR3s include the opening cysteine and the closing phenylalanine or tryptophan. The D gene is left open where the match is weak. Some rows have no size entry. The others give once, few or many, or a class for an expanded clone.

j_call | clone_size | v_call | d_call | cdr3_nt | cdr3_aa
TRBJ2-7 | many | TRBV6-6 | TRBD2 | TGTGCCAGCAGTTATAGTCCGGCGGGAGTAATCGAGCAGTACTTC | CASSYSPAGVIEQYF
TRBJ2-7 | - | TRBV5-1 | - | TGCGCCAGCAGCGTAGGATCGGGTCGAACTTACGAGCAGTACTTC | CASSVGSGRTYEQYF
TRBJ2-7 | - | TRBV7-2 | TRBD2 | TGTGCCAGCAGCCTACTAGCGGGTTACACCTACGAGCAGTACTTC | CASSLLAGYTYEQYF
TRBJ1-2 | - | TRBV15 | - | TGTGCCACCAGCCAAACGGGAAGCTATGGCTACACCTTC | CATSQTGSYGYTF
TRBJ1-5 | - | TRBV20-1 | - | TGCAGTGCTAGAGAGGGTTACAATCAGCCCCAGCATTTT | CSAREGYNQPQHF
TRBJ2-7 | - | TRBV3-1 | - | TGTGCCAGCAGCCAAGATTTCGGGACCGAGATATACGAGCAGTACTTC | CASSQDFGTEIYEQYF
TRBJ2-1 | - | TRBV4-1 | - | TGCGCCAGCAGCTTCGCTGGCGGAGGGAGCTCCTACAATGAGCAGTTCTTC | CASSFAGGGSSYNEQFF
TRBJ2-7 | once | TRBV10-3 | - | TGTGCCATCAGGCCCGCAGGGAACGACGAGCAGTACTTC | CAIRPAGNDEQYF
TRBJ2-5 | once | TRBV20-1 | TRBD1 | TGCAGTGCTAGTCCGGGACAGGGGGCGAAAGAGACCCAGTACTTC | CSASPGQGAKETQYF
TRBJ2-5 | - | TRBV4-1 | - | TGCGCCAGCAGCCAAACACCGAACCAAGAGACCCAGTACTTC | CASSQTPNQETQYF
TRBJ2-5 | - | TRBV12-3/TRBV12-4 | - | TGTGCCAGCAGCGTGGCCAGACCAGAGACCCAGTACTTC | CASSVARPETQYF
TRBJ2-7 | once | TRBV27 | - | TGTGCCAGCAGCCCGTTAGATGGACCGTGGACGGGGCACCACGAGCAGTACTTC | CASSPLDGPWTGHHEQYF
TRBJ1-2 | - | TRBV28 | - | TGTGCCAGTCGACCAGGGGTCCATGGCTACACCTTC | CASRPGVHGYTF
TRBJ2-1 | few | TRBV6-2/TRBV6-3 | TRBD2 | TGTGCCAGCAGTTACGGTGGGACTAGCGTCTACAATGAGCAGTTCTTC | CASSYGGTSVYNEQFF
TRBJ2-5 | - | TRBV29-1 | - | TGCAGCGTACCTACAGGGACTACCCAAGAGACCCAGTACTTC | CSVPTGTTQETQYF
TRBJ2-1 | - | TRBV12-3/TRBV12-4 | TRBD1 | TGTGCCAGCAATCCTGACAGGGGGGGATCCTACAATGAGCAGTTCTTC | CASNPDRGGSYNEQFF
TRBJ1-6 | - | TRBV18 | - | TGTGCCAGCTCACCAGGACAAGCGGATAATTCACCCCTCCACTTT | CASSPGQADNSPLHF
TRBJ2-3 | - | TRBV15 | TRBD2 | TGTGCCACCGGACGGGGGGGAGATACGCAGTATTTT | CATGRGGDTQYF
TRBJ2-1 | - | TRBV28 | TRBD2 | TGTGCCAGCAGTGCCGCCGGGACTAGCGGGAATAATGAGCAGTTCTTC | CASSAAGTSGNNEQFF
TRBJ1-6 | - | TRBV18 | - | TGTGCCAGCTCGCCAATCCAGGGGAGCGCCTATAATTCACCCCTCCACTTT | CASSPIQGSAYNSPLHF
TRBJ2-1 | - | TRBV11-2 | - | TGTGCCAGCACTCAGCATGGGGTGGGGGGGCAGGCATATGAGCAGTTCTTC | CASTQHGVGGQAYEQFF
TRBJ2-5 | few | TRBV20-1 | - | TGCAGTGCTACAGGGGAAGAGACCCAGTACTTC | CSATGEETQYF
TRBJ1-4 | few | TRBV12-3/TRBV12-4 | - | TGTGCCAGCAGTTTTAAATGGGAACTGTTTTTT | CASSFKWELFF
TRBJ1-2 | - | TRBV15 | - | TGTGCCACCAGCAGAGAACAGGCCCCAGTAAACTATGGCTACACCTTC | CATSREQAPVNYGYTF
TRBJ2-3 | - | TRBV7-8 | - | TGTGCCAGCAGCTTAGCGGCTAGTGAATTGGAGGATACGCAGTATTTT | CASSLAASELEDTQYF
TRBJ1-2 | few | TRBV28 | - | TGTGCCAGCAGTTTAAAACAGGATAACTATGGCTACACCTTC | CASSLKQDNYGYTF
TRBJ2-1 | - | TRBV20-1 | TRBD2 | TGCAGTGCTAGGCCTACCCCGGGACTAGCGGGAGAAAGGTACAATGAGCAGTTCTTC | CSARPTPGLAGERYNEQFF
TRBJ2-7 | - | TRBV11-2 | TRBD2 | TGTGCCAGCAGCTTAACTAGCGGGAGGCTCTCCTACAATGAGCAGTACTTC | CASSLTSGRLSYNEQYF
TRBJ2-7 | - | TRBV7-2 | - | TGTGCCAGCAGCAAGAGGGCAATCTACGAGCAGTACTTC | CASSKRAIYEQYF
TRBJ2-5 | - | TRBV7-2 | - | TGTGCCAGCAGCCCGAATCCAGGGATCGAGACCCAGTACTTC | CASSPNPGIETQYF
TRBJ2-7 | - | TRBV9 | - | TGTGCCAGCAGCGCCCAAGCTTCTGGCGAGCAGTACTTC | CASSAQASGEQYF
TRBJ2-7 | - | TRBV11-2 | - | TGTGCCAGCGCTAGCGACTCCTACGAGCAGTACTTC | CASASDSYEQYF
TRBJ2-3 | - | TRBV13 | - | TGTGCCAGCAGCTCCGGGAATAAAGGAAGCACAGATACGCAGTATTTT | CASSSGNKGSTDTQYF
TRBJ1-2 | - | TRBV28 | - | TGTGCCAGCAGTAAGGTCCAGGCTGGCTACACCTTC | CASSKVQAGYTF
TRBJ2-5 | - | TRBV7-2 | - | TGTGCCAGCAGCTTAGAATACAAGACCCAGTACTTC | CASSLEYKTQYF
TRBJ2-3 | - | TRBV12-3/TRBV12-4 | - | TGTGCCAGCAGCAAAGGACCAGTGGTCACAGATACGCAGTATTTT | CASSKGPVVTDTQYF
TRBJ2-3 | few | TRBV10-3 | - | TGTGCCATCAGTGAGGGTATTAGCGCACCCACAGATACGCAGTATTTT | CAISEGISAPTDTQYF
TRBJ2-3 | - | TRBV12-3/TRBV12-4 | - | TGTGCCAGCAGGGCCGGGACGAGCACAGATACGCAGTATTTT | CASRAGTSTDTQYF
TRBJ2-5 | few | TRBV12-3/TRBV12-4 | TRBD2 | TGTGCCAGCGGGGTAGCGGGGCTGAGGGAAGAGACCCAGTACTTC | CASGVAGLREETQYF
TRBJ1-2 | - | TRBV7-9 | TRBD1 | TGTGCCAGCAGTCCAGCCGGGACAGCGCTTGGCTACACCTTC | CASSPAGTALGYTF
TRBJ2-1 | many | TRBV2 | - | TGTGCCAGCAGTGAAGCGACGGGAGCGGTTGGCGAGCAGTTCTTC | CASSEATGAVGEQFF
TRBJ2-7 | - | TRBV12-3/TRBV12-4 | TRBD2 | TGTGCCAGCAGTCCGTCTGGGGGGGGGTACAATGAGCAGTACTTC | CASSPSGGGYNEQYF
TRBJ2-5 | - | TRBV27 | TRBD2 | TGTGCCAGCAGGCCGGAACTAGCGAAACAAGAGACCCAGTACTTC | CASRPELAKQETQYF